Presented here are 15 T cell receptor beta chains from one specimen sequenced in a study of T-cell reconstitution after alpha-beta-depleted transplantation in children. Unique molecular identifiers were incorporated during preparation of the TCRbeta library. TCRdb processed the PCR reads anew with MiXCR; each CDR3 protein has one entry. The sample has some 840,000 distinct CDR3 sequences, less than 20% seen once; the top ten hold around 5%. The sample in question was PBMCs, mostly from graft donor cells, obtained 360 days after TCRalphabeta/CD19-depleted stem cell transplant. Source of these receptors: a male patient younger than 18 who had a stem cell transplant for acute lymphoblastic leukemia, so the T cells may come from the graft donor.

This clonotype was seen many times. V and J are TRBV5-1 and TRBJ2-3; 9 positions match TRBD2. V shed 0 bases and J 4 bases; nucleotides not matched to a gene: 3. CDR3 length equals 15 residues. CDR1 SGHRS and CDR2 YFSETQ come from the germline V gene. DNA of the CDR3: TGCGCCAGCAGCTTGGTCTTAGCGGGAGCAGATACGCAGTATTTT. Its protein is CASSLVLAGADTQYF.

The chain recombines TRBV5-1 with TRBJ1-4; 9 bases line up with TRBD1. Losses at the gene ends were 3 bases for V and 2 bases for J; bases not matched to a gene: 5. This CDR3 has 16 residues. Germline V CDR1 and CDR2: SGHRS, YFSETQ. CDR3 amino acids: CASSWTQGATNEKLFF. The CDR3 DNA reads TGCGCCAGCAGCTGGACACAGGGGGCTACTAATGAAAAACTGTTTTTT.

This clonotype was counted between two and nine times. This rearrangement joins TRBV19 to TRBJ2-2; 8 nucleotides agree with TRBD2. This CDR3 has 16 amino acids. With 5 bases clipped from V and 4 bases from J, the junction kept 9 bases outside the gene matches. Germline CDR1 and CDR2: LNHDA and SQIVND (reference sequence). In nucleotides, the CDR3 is TGTGCCAGTAGTCCAGCGGGAGTGCCCGTCACCGGGGAGCTGTTTTTT. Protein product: CASSPAGVPVTGELFF.

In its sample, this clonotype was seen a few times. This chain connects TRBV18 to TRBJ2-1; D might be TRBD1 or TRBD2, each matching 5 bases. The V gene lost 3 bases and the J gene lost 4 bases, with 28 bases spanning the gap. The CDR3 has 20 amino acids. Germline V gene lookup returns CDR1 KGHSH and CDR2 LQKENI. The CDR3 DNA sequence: TGTGCCAGCTCACCCGATCGGGGTAGGGGCGCGACGAGACCGTACAATGAGCAGTTCTTC. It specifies CASSPDRGRGATRPYNEQFF.

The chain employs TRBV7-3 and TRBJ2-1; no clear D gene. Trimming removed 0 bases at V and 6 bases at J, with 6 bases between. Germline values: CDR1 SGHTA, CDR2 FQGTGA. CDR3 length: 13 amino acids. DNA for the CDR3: TGTGCCAGCAGCTTAACCACATTCAATGAGCAGTTCTTC. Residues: CASSLTTFNEQFF.

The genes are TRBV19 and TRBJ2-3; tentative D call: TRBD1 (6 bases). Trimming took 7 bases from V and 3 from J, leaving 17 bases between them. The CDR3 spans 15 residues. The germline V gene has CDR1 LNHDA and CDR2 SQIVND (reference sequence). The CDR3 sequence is CASTKGWGTTDTQYF. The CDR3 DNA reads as TGTGCCAGTACCAAGGGGTGGGGGACAACAGATACGCAGTATTTT.

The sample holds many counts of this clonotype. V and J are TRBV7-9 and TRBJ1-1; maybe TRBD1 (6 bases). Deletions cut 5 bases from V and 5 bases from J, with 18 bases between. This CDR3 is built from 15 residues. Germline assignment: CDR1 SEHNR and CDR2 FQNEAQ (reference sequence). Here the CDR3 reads CASSLGGAPGTEAFF. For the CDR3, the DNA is TGTGCCAGCAGCCTCGGGGGGGCGCCGGGGACTGAAGCTTTCTTT. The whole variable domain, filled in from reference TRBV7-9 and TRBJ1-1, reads DTGVSQNPRHKITKRGQNVTFRCDPISEHNRLYWYRQTLGQGPEFLTYFQNEAQLEKSRLLSDRFSAERPKGSFSTLEIQRTEQGDSAMYLCASSLGGAPGTEAFFGQGTRLTVV.

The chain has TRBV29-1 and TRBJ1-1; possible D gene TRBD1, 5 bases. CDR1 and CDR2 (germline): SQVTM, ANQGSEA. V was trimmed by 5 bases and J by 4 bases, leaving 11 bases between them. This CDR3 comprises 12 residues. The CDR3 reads CSVLQGSTEAFF. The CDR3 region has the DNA TGCAGCGTTCTGCAGGGCTCCACTGAAGCTTTCTTT.

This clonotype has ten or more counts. The CDR3 spells CASSLEPRTYEQYF. CDR3 bases: TGCGCCAGCAGCTTGGAACCACGAACCTACGAGCAGTACTTC. The genes are TRBV5-1 and TRBJ2-7; D not certain. V was trimmed by 0 bases and J by 2 bases, leaving 9 bases between them. The CDR3 consists of 14 residues. Germline CDR1 SGHRS, CDR2 YFSETQ.

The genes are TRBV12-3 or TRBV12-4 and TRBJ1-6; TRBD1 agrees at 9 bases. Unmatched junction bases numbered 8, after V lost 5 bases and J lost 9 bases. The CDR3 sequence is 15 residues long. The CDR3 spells CASSLDRGFGSPLHF. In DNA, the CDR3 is TGTGCCAGCAGTCTGGACAGGGGCTTTGGTTCACCCCTCCACTTT.

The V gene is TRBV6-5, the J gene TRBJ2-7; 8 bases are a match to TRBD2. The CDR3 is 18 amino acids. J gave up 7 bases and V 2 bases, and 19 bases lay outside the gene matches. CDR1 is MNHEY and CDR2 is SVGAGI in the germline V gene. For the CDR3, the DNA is TGTGCCAGCAGTTACCCAAGCCCGATTGGGACTAGGGTAATGGAGCAGTACTTC. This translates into CASSYPSPIGTRVMEQYF.

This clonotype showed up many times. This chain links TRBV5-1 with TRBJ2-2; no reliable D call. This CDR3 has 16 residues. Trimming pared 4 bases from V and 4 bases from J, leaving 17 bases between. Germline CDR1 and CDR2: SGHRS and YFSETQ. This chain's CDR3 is CASSPLPDTLTGELFF. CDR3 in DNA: TGCGCCAGCAGCCCTTTACCCGACACCCTCACCGGGGAGCTGTTTTTT.

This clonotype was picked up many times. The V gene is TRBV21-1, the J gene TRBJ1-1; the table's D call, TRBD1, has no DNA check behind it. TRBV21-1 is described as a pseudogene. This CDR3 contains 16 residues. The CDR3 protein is CASSQQGGVGNTEAFF. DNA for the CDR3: TGTGCCAGCAGCCAACAGGGTGGGGTAGGGAACACTGAAGCTTTCTTT.

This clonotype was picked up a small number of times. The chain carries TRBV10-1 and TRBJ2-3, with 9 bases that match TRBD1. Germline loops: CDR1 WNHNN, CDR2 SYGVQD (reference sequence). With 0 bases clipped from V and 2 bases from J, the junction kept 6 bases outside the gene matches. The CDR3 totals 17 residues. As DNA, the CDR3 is TGCGCCAGCAGTGAGTCGGGGACAGGGACTTCCACAGATACGCAGTATTTT. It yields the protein CASSESGTGTSTDTQYF.

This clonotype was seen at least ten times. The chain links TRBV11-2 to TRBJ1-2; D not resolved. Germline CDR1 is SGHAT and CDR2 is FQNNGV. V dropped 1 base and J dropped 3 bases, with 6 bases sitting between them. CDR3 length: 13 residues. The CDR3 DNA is TGTGCCAGCAGCTTAGTAGGTGACTATGGCTACACCTTC. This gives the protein CASSLVGDYGYTF.